This T cell receptor (beta chain) was captured in a study of blood T cell repertoires in COVID-19. Profiling relied on immunoSEQ multiplex PCR, and the TCRdb table lists in-frame clones only, not all of them. Of 150,000 or so clones in the sample, about three quarters are singletons; the top ten hold just under 3%. Recruitment covered fewer than 25 US areas and drew participants whose ages spanned roughly 18 to 89 years. Each participant's cohort was designated according to participant-reported clinical history. Donors in Cohort 3 counted as recovered after two negative PCRs, clearance, or symptom resolution. This clone was recorded a few times. The germline V gene encodes CDR1 LGHDT and CDR2 YNNKEL (reference sequence). CDR3 length equals 13 residues. Trimming shortened V by 1 base and J by 4 bases, and 7 bases separated the two germline ends.

This chain links TRBV3-1 (or the pseudogene TRBV3-2) with TRBJ1-1; D is ambiguous. The sample taken for sequencing was PBMCs or T cells enriched from blood (not recorded which). This TCR was recovered from a woman between 50 and 59 years old who had recovered from COVID-19. CDR3 sequence: CASSQGESTEAFF. The CDR3 DNA reads TGTGCCAGCAGCCAAGGGGAGAGCACTGAAGCTTTCTTT.